Included here is one T cell receptor beta chain sequence, with context. Antigen: not known. This sample stems from a study of T cell responses to AZD1222 COVID-19 vaccine. General study points: It was only after the peak T cell response that any repertoires were sampled. Following two doses of AZD1222, Spike-specific TCR breadth and depth rose. AZD1222 recipients seropositive at baseline numbered only 5 to 7. It should be noted that donors were predominantly white British and more often female, and clonal diversity was possibly underestimated.

The method was immunoSEQ multiplex PCR; TCRdb's version includes in-frame clones alone and lacks a portion of them. Among under 140,000 clones listed, 80% to 95% were seen once. V was pared by 5 bases and J by 5 bases, with 19 bases between. The germline V gene encodes CDR1 MNHEY and CDR2 SVGAGI. The CDR3 is 15 amino acids. Source: peripheral blood, taken 28 days after the second AZD1222 dose. The chain combines TRBV6-5 with TRBJ2-7; tentative D call: TRBD1 (7 bases). This TCR came from an adult who received the AZD1222 COVID-19 vaccine. The CDR3 nucleotides are TGTGCCAGCAGTCCACGGGACGGCAGGGGGGACGAGCAGTACTTC. Encoded protein: CASSPRDGRGDEQYF.